These 32 T cell receptor beta chains were sequenced from one sample in a study of OX40 agonist ivuxolimab in advanced cancers. Only in-frame clones appear in the TCRdb table, and some are missing; sequencing was by immunoSEQ multiplex PCR. This table holds 13,000 or so clones, about 78% found once. The sample here was CD4+ or CD8+ T cells sorted from blood, taken in a trial of the OX40 agonist ivuxolimab. The receptors shown here come from an adult with an advanced solid tumor such as melanoma, head and neck, liver or kidney cancer.

The V and J genes are TRBV27 and TRBJ2-7; TRBD1 agrees at 7 bases. CDR1 and CDR2 (germline): MNHEY, SMNVEV (reference sequence). The CDR3 runs 13 residues. Trimming cost V 6 bases and J 4 bases; bases outside gene matches: 6. The CDR3 nucleotides are TGTGCCAGCAGGCTTAACAGGGGATACGAGCAGTACTTC. Translation: CASRLNRGYEQYF.

The table lists this clone with a few counts. The rearrangement uses TRBV7-9 and TRBJ1-3; D remains unclear. The V end lost 0 bases, the J end lost 2 bases, and 8 bases lay between the germline ends. CDR1 is SEHNR, CDR2 FQNEAQ, per germline (reference sequence). This CDR3 spans 15 amino acids. The chain's CDR3 is CASSLALGPGNTIYF. The CDR3, as DNA: TGTGCCAGCAGCTTAGCGCTCGGTCCTGGAAACACCATATATTTT.

The chain uses TRBV6-5 and TRBJ2-7; 10 nucleotides align to TRBD1. With V trimmed by 1 base and J by 5 bases, 2 bases remained unmatched. This CDR3 is built from 14 residues. CDR1 is MNHEY and CDR2 is SVGAGI in the germline V gene. The CDR3 loop reads CASSYYGTGDEQYF. The CDR3 nucleotides read TGTGCCAGCAGTTACTACGGGACAGGGGACGAGCAGTACTTC.

CDR3 DNA sequence: TGTGCCAGCACCAACTGGGGGAGCGGGGGTCTAAACAATGAGCAGTTCTTC. This gives the protein CASTNWGSGGLNNEQFF. V usage is TRBV2 and J usage is TRBJ2-1, with TRBD2 matching 8 bases. CDR1 is SNHLY and CDR2 is FYNNEI in the germline V gene. Trimming cost V 7 bases and J 5 bases; bases outside gene matches: 16. The CDR3 has 17 amino acids.

DNA for the CDR3: TGTGCCAGCAGTAAAGGACAGCCGAATGGCTACACCTTC. This encodes CASSKGQPNGYTF. The chain couples TRBV6-5 to TRBJ1-2; a weak D match, TRBD1 (6 bases). The CDR3 extends over 13 amino acids. Germline CDR1 and CDR2: MNHEY and SVGAGI. With 5 bases removed from V and 6 bases from J, the gap between germline ends came to 13 bases.

V usage is TRBV2 and J usage is TRBJ2-7, with TRBD1 identical over 9 bases. CDR3 size: 15 residues. Looked up from germline, CDR1 is SNHLY and CDR2 is FYNNEI. The J segment lost 3 bases and the V segment lost 6 bases, leaving 9 bases of the junction unmatched. This CDR3 is CASRAGTGSVYEQYF. The CDR3 DNA sequence: TGTGCCAGCAGGGCCGGGACAGGGTCCGTCTACGAGCAGTACTTC. Full variable domain (outside the CDR3, taken from reference TRBV2 and TRBJ2-7): EPEVTQTPSHQVTQMGQEVILRCVPISNHLYFYWYRQILGQKVEFLVSFYNNEISEKSEIFDDQFSVERPDGSNFTLKIRSTKLEDSAMYFCASRAGTGSVYEQYFGPGTRLTVT.

The chain couples TRBV5-6 to TRBJ1-5, with 8 bases that match TRBD1. V gave up 4 bases and J gave up 6 bases; unmatched junction bases: 3. Germline V gene sequence: CDR1 SGHDT, CDR2 YYEEEE. The CDR3 runs 13 residues. The CDR3 DNA reads TGTGCCAGCAGCCGGACAGGGCTTCAGCCCCAGCATTTT. Residues: CASSRTGLQPQHF.

This sequence joins TRBV7-8 and TRBJ2-3; 7 bases align to TRBD2. This CDR3 comprises 16 residues. Germline V gene lookup returns CDR1 SGHVS and CDR2 FQNEAQ. The junction had 4 bases not matched to a gene; V was cut back by 0 bases and J by 1 base. The CDR3 sequence is CASSLAPSGGTDTQYF. DNA of the CDR3: TGTGCCAGCAGCTTAGCGCCGAGCGGGGGCACAGATACGCAGTATTTT.

V and J are TRBV27 and TRBJ2-7; unclear D gene. Between the trimmed V and J ends, which lost 3 bases and 1 base, there was a span of 7 bases. Germline V CDR1 and CDR2: MNHEY, SMNVEV (reference sequence). This CDR3 comprises 13 residues. The CDR3 loop is CASSFKQSYEQYF. Here the CDR3 DNA reads TGTGCCAGCAGTTTCAAGCAATCCTACGAGCAGTACTTC.

This chain links TRBV19 with TRBJ2-1; D not certain. There are 14 residues in the CDR3. V shed 0 bases and J shed 0 bases, with 3 bases lying between them. Looked up from germline, CDR1 is LNHDA and CDR2 is SQIVND (reference sequence). CDR3 residues: CASSIDSSYNEQFF. In DNA, the CDR3 is TGTGCCAGTAGTATAGATAGCTCCTACAATGAGCAGTTCTTC.

The genes are TRBV14 and TRBJ2-2; 7 bases align to TRBD1. The CDR3 is 15 residues long. With 3 bases clipped from V and 2 bases from J, the junction kept 3 bases outside the gene matches. CDR1 and CDR2 (germline): SGHDN, FVKESK. Here the CDR3 reads CASSQTGFNTGELFF. In DNA form, the CDR3 reads TGTGCCAGCAGCCAGACAGGGTTTAACACCGGGGAGCTGTTTTTT.

This clone has a handful of counts. The chain links TRBV15 to TRBJ2-7; D ambiguous. CDR1 and CDR2 (germline): LNHNV, YYDKDF (reference sequence). This CDR3 comprises 15 residues. V lost 0 bases, J lost 0 bases, and 9 bases lay in between. CDR3 residues: CATSRDRTVSYEQYF. DNA for the CDR3: TGTGCCACCAGCAGAGATAGGACCGTCTCCTACGAGCAGTACTTC. Supplemented by reference TRBV15 and TRBJ2-7, the full variable domain reads DAMVIQNPRYQVTQFGKPVTLSCSQTLNHNVMYWYQQKSSQAPKLLFHYYDKDFNNEADTPDNFQSRRPNTSFCFLDIRSPGLGDTAMYLCATSRDRTVSYEQYFGPGTRLTVT.

The chain combines TRBV7-9 with TRBJ2-2, with TRBD1 matching 8 bases. The CDR3 length is 15 residues. V dropped 3 bases and J dropped 4; count of bases not matched to a gene: 4. CDR1 is SEHNR, CDR2 FQNEAQ, per germline (reference sequence). The CDR3, as DNA: TGTGCCAGCAGCTTTTTGGACAGGGTCACCGGGGAGCTGTTTTTT. Protein product: CASSFLDRVTGELFF. Complete variable domain (other parts from reference TRBV7-9 and TRBJ2-2): DTGVSQNPRHKITKRGQNVTFRCDPISEHNRLYWYRQTLGQGPEFLTYFQNEAQLEKSRLLSDRFSAERPKGSFSTLEIQRTEQGDSAMYLCASSFLDRVTGELFFGEGSRLTVL.

This chain joins TRBV27 and TRBJ2-2; D not certain. V shed 2 bases and J shed 4 bases, with 17 bases lying between them. The CDR3 is 17 residues long. The germline gives CDR1 MNHEY, CDR2 SMNVEV (reference sequence). The CDR3 protein is CASSLDGGFWGTGELFF. CDR3 in DNA: TGTGCCAGCAGTTTAGACGGTGGTTTTTGGGGCACCGGGGAGCTGTTTTTT.

The V and J genes are TRBV9 and TRBJ2-7; D might be TRBD1 or TRBD2, each matching 5 bases. The V end lost 3 bases, the J end lost 3 bases, and 16 bases lay between the germline ends. The germline V gene encodes CDR1 SGDLS and CDR2 YYNGEE. CDR3 size: 15 residues. The CDR3 sequence is CASSARNTGGYEQYF. The CDR3 bases are TGTGCCAGCAGCGCCCGGAACACAGGAGGCTACGAGCAGTACTTC.

Only one count was recorded for this clone. Distinct nucleotide sequences in the sample also encode this CDR3. The gene calls are TRBV9 and TRBJ2-3; D uncertain. Germline V gives CDR1 SGDLS, CDR2 YYNGEE. The V and J ends lost 0 bases and 4 bases respectively, with 15 bases between them. The CDR3 has 16 amino acids. CDR3 in amino acids: CASSVEGKVVPDTQYF. The CDR3 DNA sequence: TGTGCCAGCAGCGTAGAGGGCAAGGTCGTGCCAGATACGCAGTATTTT.

The chain joins TRBV27 to TRBJ2-5; D tentatively reads TRBD1 or TRBD2 (5 bases each). The length of the CDR3 is 14 residues. Looked up from germline, CDR1 is MNHEY and CDR2 is SMNVEV (reference sequence). Trimming left V 5 bases short and J 7 bases short, with 17 bases between. CDR3 loop: CASSKSGLEATQYF. The CDR3 bases are TGTGCCAGCAGTAAATCGGGGCTAGAGGCGACCCAGTACTTC.

The chain recombines TRBV7-2 with TRBJ1-1; D gene uncertain. Germline V CDR1 and CDR2: SGHTA, FQGNSA. This CDR3 has 14 amino acids. V lost 6 bases to trimming and J lost 0 bases, with 11 bases between them. The CDR3 DNA reads TGTGCCAGCAGTATCGGATTCATGAACACTGAAGCTTTCTTT. It yields the protein CASSIGFMNTEAFF.

V gene TRBV7-3 combines with J gene TRBJ1-1, with 8 nucleotides matching TRBD1. With V trimmed by 5 bases and J by 1 base, 3 bases remained unmatched. The germline V gene has CDR1 SGHTA and CDR2 FQGTGA. The CDR3 is 14 residues long. CDR3 in amino acids: CASSPGQGNTEAFF. The CDR3 DNA reads TGTGCCAGCAGCCCCGGACAGGGGAACACTGAAGCTTTCTTT.

V is TRBV5-4 and J is TRBJ2-4; possibly TRBD2 for D (7 bases). The CDR3 covers 19 residues. The germline V and J ends were trimmed by 4 bases and 6 bases, with 29 bases remaining between them. Germline V gene data show CDR1 as SGHNT and CDR2 as YYREEE (reference sequence). The CDR3 spells CASSQPINPTEGGVNIQYF. The CDR3 nucleotides are TGTGCCAGCAGCCAGCCTATCAACCCGACTGAGGGGGGGGTAAACATTCAGTACTTC.

V and J are TRBV7-3 and TRBJ2-7; D is uncertain. V shed 1 base and J shed 0 bases, with 10 bases lying between them. Looked up from germline, CDR1 is SGHTA and CDR2 is FQGTGA. The CDR3 is 15 amino acids. The chain's CDR3 is CASSLRAATSYEQYF. The CDR3 DNA reads as TGTGCCAGCAGCTTAAGGGCAGCTACCTCCTACGAGCAGTACTTC.

The chain links TRBV9 to TRBJ2-3; unclear D gene. The germline gives CDR1 SGDLS, CDR2 YYNGEE. The CDR3 is 13 amino acids. V lost 2 bases, J lost 5 bases, and 9 bases lay in between. This chain's CDR3 is CASSVLSRDTQYF. The CDR3 DNA reads as TGTGCCAGCAGCGTTCTGTCTAGAGATACGCAGTATTTT.

This clone was counted between two and nine times. The gene calls are TRBV5-5 and TRBJ2-7; tentative D call: TRBD2 (6 bases). The CDR3 contains 13 residues. The V and J ends lost 4 bases and 7 bases respectively, with 15 bases between them. Germline V gene lookup returns CDR1 SGHKS and CDR2 YYEKEE (reference sequence). The CDR3 sequence is CASSQRDWLEQYF. CDR3 coding DNA: TGTGCCAGCAGCCAAAGGGACTGGCTTGAGCAGTACTTC.

This clone was seen only a few times. This sequence joins TRBV11-2 and TRBJ2-1; 10 nucleotides match TRBD2. The CDR3 is 17 residues long. Germline lookup yields CDR1 SGHAT and CDR2 FQNNGV. V dropped 1 base and J dropped 6; count of bases not matched to a gene: 9. The CDR3 here is CASSLGSSGGPSNEQFF. The CDR3 DNA follows: TGTGCCAGCAGCTTAGGTTCTAGCGGGGGTCCCAGCAATGAGCAGTTCTTC. The full variable domain, with the rest looked up from reference TRBV11-2 and TRBJ2-1, is EAGVAQSPRYKIIEKRQSVAFWCNPISGHATLYWYQQILGQGPKLLIQFQNNGVVDDSQLPKDRFSAERLKGVDSTLKIQPAKLEDSAVYLCASSLGSSGGPSNEQFFGPGTRLTVL.

The chain uses TRBV7-9 and TRBJ2-7; 9 nucleotides match TRBD1. The CDR3 extends over 14 amino acids. Germline V gene lookup returns CDR1 SEHNR and CDR2 FQNEAQ (reference sequence). J was trimmed by 3 bases and V by 7 bases; bases with no gene match: 7. CDR3 DNA: TGTGCCAGCAATTCGGGGACAGGGAGCTACGAGCAGTACTTC. It codes for CASNSGTGSYEQYF.

The chain employs TRBV27 and TRBJ1-2; TRBD1 matches at 7 bases. The length of the CDR3 is 15 residues. V trimming: 4 bases; J trimming: 5 bases; junction bases outside the gene matches: 10. CDR1 and CDR2 (germline): MNHEY, SMNVEV (reference sequence). The CDR3 sequence is CASSSGTATRYGYTF. DNA for the CDR3: TGTGCCAGCAGTTCCGGGACAGCCACGCGTTATGGCTACACCTTC.

The rearrangement links TRBV6-7 to TRBJ1-2; D not certain. TRBV6-7 is noted as an ORF with a role that remains uncertain. V was trimmed by 0 bases and J by 2 bases, leaving 10 bases between them. The CDR3 consists of 15 residues. In nucleotides, the CDR3 is TGTGCCAGCAGTTACTCCTTGTACCGGAACTATGGCTACACCTTC. Translated: CASSYSLYRNYGYTF.

There are a few counts of this clone. Here the CDR3 DNA reads TGTGCCAGCTCGAATGGAGATGGCAATCAGCCCCAGCATTTT. Translation: CASSNGDGNQPQHF. The genes are TRBV7-2 and TRBJ1-5; D is unresolved. CDR3 size: 14 residues. Trimming removed 8 bases at V and 2 bases at J, with 13 bases between. The V gene's germline CDR1 is SGHTA and CDR2 FQGNSA.

The genes are TRBV5-6 and TRBJ2-7, with 9 bases that match TRBD2. V lost 0 bases and J lost 6; bases outside the gene matches: 4. Germline CDR1 reads SGHDT; CDR2 reads YYEEEE. The CDR3 spans 14 residues. CDR3 in amino acids: CASSLGSGGFEQYF. For the CDR3, the DNA is TGTGCCAGCAGCTTGGGTAGCGGGGGATTCGAGCAGTACTTC.

J is TRBJ1-4 and V is TRBV7-9, with 7 bases matching TRBD1. The CDR3 extends over 14 amino acids. The trim removed 5 bases at V and 5 bases at J, leaving 5 bases unmatched. Germline V gene sequence: CDR1 SEHNR, CDR2 FQNEAQ (reference sequence). CDR3 in amino acids: CASSHTGANEKLFF. The CDR3 nucleotides read TGTGCCAGCAGCCATACAGGGGCCAATGAAAAACTGTTTTTT.

The CDR3 sequence: CASSYNLAGGTGELFF. The CDR3 bases are TGTGCCAGCAGTTATAATCTTGCGGGGGGAACCGGGGAGCTGTTTTTT. V is TRBV6-5 and J is TRBJ2-2; 8 bases agree with TRBD2. Unmatched junction bases numbered 8, after V lost 3 bases and J lost 5 bases. Germline V CDR1 and CDR2: MNHEY, SVGAGI. The CDR3 is made up of 16 amino acids.

The chain combines TRBV5-1 with TRBJ1-1, with unresolved D. The CDR3 is 16 residues long. Trimming cost V 1 base and J 4 bases, with 17 bases left between them. Per the germline V gene, CDR1 is SGHRS and CDR2 is YFSETQ. In DNA form, the CDR3 reads TGCGCCAGCAGCTTGTCCGGTATCGACCCCACCACTGAAGCTTTCTTT. Residues: CASSLSGIDPTTEAFF.